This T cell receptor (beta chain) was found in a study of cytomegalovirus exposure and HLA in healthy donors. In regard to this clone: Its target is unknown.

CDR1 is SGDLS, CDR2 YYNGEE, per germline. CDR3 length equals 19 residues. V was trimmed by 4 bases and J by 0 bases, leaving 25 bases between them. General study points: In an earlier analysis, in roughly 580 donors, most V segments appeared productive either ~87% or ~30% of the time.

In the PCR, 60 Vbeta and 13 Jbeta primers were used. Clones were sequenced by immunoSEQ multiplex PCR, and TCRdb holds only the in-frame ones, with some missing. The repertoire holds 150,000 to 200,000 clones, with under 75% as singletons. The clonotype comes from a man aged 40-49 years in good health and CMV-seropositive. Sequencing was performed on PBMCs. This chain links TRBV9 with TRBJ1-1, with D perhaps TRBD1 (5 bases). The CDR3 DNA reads TGTGCCAGCAGCCCCTCTGTCGGTCAGGGAAGAACCATGAACACTGAAGCTTTCTTT. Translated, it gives CASSPSVGQGRTMNTEAFF.